This TCR beta chain was recorded in a study of blood T cell repertoires in COVID-19. For the study at large: Spain, Italy and the United States supplied samples that represented acute and convalescent COVID-19.

CDR1 MDHEN and CDR2 SYDVKM come from the germline V gene. The CDR3 sequence is 17 residues long. The trim removed 3 bases at V and 5 bases at J, leaving 6 bases unmatched. The repertoire was sequenced with immunoSEQ multiplex PCR; TCRdb's copy has only in-frame clones and lacks some. The sample records 250,000 or so clones, 80% to 90% being singletons. The gene calls are TRBV28 and TRBJ2-5; 16 nucleotides line up with TRBD2. This clonotype originated in a woman aged 40 to 50 who had been exposed to COVID-19. Material: PBMCs or T cells enriched from blood (not recorded which). The CDR3 spells CASSFQGLAGGRETQYF. The CDR3 nucleotides are TGTGCCAGCAGTTTTCAGGGACTAGCGGGAGGGAGGGAGACCCAGTACTTC.